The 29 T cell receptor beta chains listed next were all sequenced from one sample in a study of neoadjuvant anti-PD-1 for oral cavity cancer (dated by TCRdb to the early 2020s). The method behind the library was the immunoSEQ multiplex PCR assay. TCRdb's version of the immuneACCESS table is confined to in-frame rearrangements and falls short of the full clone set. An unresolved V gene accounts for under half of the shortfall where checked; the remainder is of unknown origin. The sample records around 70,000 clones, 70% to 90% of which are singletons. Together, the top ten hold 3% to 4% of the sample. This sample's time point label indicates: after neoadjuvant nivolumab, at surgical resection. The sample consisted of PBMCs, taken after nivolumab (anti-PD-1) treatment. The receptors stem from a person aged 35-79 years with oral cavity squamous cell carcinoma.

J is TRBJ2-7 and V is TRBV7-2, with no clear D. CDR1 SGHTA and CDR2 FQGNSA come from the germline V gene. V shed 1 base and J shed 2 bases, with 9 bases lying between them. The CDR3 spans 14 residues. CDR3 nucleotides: TGTGCCAGCAGCTTAGTGGCGGCTGCCTACGAGCAGTACTTC. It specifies CASSLVAAAYEQYF.

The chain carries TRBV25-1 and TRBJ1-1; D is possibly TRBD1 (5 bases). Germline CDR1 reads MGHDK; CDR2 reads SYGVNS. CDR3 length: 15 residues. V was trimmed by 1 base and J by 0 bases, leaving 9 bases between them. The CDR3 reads CASSEWGEMNTEAFF. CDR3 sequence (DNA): TGTGCCAGCAGTGAATGGGGGGAAATGAACACTGAAGCTTTCTTT.

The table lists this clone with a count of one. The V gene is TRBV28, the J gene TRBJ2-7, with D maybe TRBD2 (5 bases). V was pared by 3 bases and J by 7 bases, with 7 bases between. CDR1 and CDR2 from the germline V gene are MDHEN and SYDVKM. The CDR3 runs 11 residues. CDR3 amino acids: CASSFRGEQYF. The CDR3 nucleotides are TGTGCCAGCAGTTTTCGGGGAGAGCAGTACTTC.

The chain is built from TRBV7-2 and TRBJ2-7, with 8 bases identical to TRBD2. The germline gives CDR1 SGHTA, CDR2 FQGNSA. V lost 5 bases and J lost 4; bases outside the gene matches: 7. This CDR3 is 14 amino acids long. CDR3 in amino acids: CASSISTSGYEQYF. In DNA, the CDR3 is TGTGCCAGCAGCATAAGCACTAGCGGTTACGAGCAGTACTTC.

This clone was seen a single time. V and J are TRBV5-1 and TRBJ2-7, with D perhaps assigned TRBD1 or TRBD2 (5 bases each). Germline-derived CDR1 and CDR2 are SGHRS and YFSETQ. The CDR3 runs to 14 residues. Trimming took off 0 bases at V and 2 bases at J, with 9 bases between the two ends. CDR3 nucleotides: TGCGCCAGCAGCTTGGGGGACGCTCCCTACGAGCAGTACTTC. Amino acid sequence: CASSLGDAPYEQYF.

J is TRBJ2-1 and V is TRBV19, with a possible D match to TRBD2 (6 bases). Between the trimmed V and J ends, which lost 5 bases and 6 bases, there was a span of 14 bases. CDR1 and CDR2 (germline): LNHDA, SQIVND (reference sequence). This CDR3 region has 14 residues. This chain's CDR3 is CASSGDRDSNEQFF. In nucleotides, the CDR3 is TGTGCCAGTAGTGGGGACCGGGACTCCAATGAGCAGTTCTTC.

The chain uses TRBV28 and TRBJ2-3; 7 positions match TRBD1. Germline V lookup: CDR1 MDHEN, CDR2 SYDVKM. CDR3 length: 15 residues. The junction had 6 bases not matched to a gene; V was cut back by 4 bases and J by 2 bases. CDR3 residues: CASSWPGQSTDTQYF. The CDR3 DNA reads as TGTGCCAGCAGTTGGCCGGGACAGTCCACAGATACGCAGTATTTT. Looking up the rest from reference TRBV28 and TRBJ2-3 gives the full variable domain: DVKVTQSSRYLVKRTGEKVFLECVQDMDHENMFWYRQDPGLGLRLIYFSYDVKMKEKGDIPEGYSVSREKKERFSLILESASTNQTSMYLCASSWPGQSTDTQYFGPGTRLTVL.

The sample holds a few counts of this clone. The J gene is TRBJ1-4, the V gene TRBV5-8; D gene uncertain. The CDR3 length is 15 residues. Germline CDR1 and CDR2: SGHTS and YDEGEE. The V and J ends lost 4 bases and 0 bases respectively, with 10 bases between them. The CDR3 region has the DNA TGTGCCAGCAGCGCAGAGTTTACAACTAATGAAAAACTGTTTTTT. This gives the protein CASSAEFTTNEKLFF. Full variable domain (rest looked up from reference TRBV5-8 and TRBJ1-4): EAGVTQSPTHLIKTRGQQATLRCSPISGHTSVYWYQQALGLGLQFLLWYDEGEERNRGNFPPRFSGRQFPNYSSELNVNALELEDSALYLCASSAEFTTNEKLFFGSGTQLSVL.

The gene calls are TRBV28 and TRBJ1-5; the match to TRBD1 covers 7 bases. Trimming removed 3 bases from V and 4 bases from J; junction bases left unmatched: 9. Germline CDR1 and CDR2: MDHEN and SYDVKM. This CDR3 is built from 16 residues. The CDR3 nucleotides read TGTGCCAGCAGTTTTTCCCCGGGACAGCCAAATCAGCCCCAGCATTTT. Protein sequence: CASSFSPGQPNQPQHF.

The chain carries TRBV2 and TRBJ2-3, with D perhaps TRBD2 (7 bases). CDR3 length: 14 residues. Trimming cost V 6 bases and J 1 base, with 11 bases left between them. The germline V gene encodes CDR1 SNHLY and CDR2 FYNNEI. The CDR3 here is CASRQGRGTDTQYF. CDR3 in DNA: TGTGCCAGCAGGCAGGGGAGGGGCACAGATACGCAGTATTTT.

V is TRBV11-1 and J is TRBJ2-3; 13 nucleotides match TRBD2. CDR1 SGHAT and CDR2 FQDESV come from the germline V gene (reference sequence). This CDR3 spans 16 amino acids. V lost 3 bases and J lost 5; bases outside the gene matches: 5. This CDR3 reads CASSLWTSGRGDTQYF. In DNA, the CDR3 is TGTGCCAGCAGCTTGTGGACTAGCGGGAGAGGAGATACGCAGTATTTT.

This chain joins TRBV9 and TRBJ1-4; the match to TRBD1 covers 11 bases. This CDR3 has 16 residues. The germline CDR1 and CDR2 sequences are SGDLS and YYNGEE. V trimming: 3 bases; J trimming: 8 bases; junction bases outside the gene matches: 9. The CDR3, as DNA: TGTGCCAGCAGCGCCCTCGTGGGGACAGGGGGAGAAAAACTGTTTTTT. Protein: CASSALVGTGGEKLFF.

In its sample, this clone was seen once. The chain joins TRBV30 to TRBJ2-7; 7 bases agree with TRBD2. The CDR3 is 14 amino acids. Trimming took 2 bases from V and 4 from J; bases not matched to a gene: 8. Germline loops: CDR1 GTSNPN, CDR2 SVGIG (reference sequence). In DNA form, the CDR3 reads TGTGCCTGGAGTAGGCCTAGCGGTCTTTACGAGCAGTACTTC. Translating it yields CAWSRPSGLYEQYF.

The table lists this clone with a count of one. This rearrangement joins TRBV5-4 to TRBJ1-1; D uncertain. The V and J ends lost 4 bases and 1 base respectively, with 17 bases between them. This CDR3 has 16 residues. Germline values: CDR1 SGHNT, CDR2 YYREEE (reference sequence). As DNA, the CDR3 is TGTGCCAGCAGCCGGCCCCCCGGGTCGGCGAACACTGAAGCTTTCTTT. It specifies CASSRPPGSANTEAFF.

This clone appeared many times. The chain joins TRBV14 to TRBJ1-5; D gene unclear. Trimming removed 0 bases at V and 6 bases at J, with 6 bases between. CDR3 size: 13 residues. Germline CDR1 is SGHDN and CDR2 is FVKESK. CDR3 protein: CASSQDHSQPQHF. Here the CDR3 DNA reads TGTGCCAGCAGCCAAGATCATTCTCAGCCCCAGCATTTT.

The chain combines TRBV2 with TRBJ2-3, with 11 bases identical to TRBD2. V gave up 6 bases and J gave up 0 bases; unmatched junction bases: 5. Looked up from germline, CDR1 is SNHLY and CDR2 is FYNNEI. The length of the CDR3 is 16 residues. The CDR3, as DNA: TGTGCCAGCAGGGAGCGGACTAGCGGGAGCACAGATACGCAGTATTTT. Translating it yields CASRERTSGSTDTQYF.

The CDR3 DNA reads TGTGCCAGCAGTTTATTTCGGGACATTGCTGGAAACACCATATATTTT. Amino acids: CASSLFRDIAGNTIYF. This sequence joins TRBV28 and TRBJ1-3, with D maybe TRBD1 (6 bases). This CDR3 is built from 16 residues. Germline CDR1 reads MDHEN; CDR2 reads SYDVKM. The V end was cut by 1 base, the J end by 2 bases, with 12 bases between.

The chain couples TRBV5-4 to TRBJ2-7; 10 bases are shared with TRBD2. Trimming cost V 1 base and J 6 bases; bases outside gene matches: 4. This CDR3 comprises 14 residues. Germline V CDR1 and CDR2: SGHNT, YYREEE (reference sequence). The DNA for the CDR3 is TGTGCCAGCAGCTTGCCTAGCGGGAGTCTCGAGCAGTACTTC. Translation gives CASSLPSGSLEQYF.

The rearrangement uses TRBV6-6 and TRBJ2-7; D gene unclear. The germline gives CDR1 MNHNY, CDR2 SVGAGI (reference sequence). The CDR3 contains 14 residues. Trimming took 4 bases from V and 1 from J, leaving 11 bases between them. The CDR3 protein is CASSSLTRSYEQYF. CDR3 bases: TGTGCCAGCAGTTCCCTCACCAGGTCCTACGAGCAGTACTTC.

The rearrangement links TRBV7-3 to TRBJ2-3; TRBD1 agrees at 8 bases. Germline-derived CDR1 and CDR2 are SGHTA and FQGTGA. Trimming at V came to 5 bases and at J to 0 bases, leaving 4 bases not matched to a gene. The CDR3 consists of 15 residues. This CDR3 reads CASSPRDRSTDTQYF. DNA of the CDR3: TGTGCCAGCAGCCCTCGGGACAGGAGCACAGATACGCAGTATTTT.

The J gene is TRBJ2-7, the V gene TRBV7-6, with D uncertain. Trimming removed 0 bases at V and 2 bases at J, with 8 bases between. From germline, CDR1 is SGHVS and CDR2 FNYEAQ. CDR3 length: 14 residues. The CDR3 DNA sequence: TGTGCCAGCAGCTTAGCTACAGACGCCTACGAGCAGTACTTC. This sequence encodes CASSLATDAYEQYF.

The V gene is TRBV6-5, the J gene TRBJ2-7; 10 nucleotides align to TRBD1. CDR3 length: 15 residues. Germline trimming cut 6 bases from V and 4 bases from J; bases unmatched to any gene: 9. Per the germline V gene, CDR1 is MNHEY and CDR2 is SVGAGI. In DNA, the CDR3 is TGTGCCAGCAGAAACCTCGGGACAGGGGCGTACGAGCAGTACTTC. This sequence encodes CASRNLGTGAYEQYF.

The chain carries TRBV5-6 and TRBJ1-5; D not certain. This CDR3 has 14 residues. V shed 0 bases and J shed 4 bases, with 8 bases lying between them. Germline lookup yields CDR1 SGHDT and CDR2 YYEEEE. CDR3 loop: CASSLAGVNQPQHF. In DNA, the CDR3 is TGTGCCAGCAGCTTGGCGGGCGTAAATCAGCCCCAGCATTTT.

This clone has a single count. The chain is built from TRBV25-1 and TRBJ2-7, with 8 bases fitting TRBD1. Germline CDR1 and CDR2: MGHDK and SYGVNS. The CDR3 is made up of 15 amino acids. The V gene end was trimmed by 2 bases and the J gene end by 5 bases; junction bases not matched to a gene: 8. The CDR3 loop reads CASSEGATGVHEQYF. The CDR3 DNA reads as TGTGCCAGCAGTGAAGGGGCGACAGGGGTCCACGAGCAGTACTTC.

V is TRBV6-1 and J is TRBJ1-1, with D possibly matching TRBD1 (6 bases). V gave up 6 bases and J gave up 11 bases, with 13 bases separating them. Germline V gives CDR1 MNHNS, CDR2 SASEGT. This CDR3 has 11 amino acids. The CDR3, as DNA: TGTGCCAGCAGGGAGGGGGAGTCGGCTTTCTTT. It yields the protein CASREGESAFF.

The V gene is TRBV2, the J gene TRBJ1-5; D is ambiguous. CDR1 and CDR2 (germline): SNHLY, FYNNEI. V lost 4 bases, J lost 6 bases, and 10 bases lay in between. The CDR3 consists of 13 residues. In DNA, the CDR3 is TGTGCCAGCAGTGGGGAGGGATTTCAGCCCCAGCATTTT. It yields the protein CASSGEGFQPQHF.

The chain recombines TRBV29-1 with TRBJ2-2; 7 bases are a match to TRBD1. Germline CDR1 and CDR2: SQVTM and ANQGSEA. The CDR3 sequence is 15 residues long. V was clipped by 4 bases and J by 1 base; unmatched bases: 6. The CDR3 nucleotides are TGCAGCGTTGGGGGGACAGTTAAGAACACCGGGGAGCTGTTTTTT. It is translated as CSVGGTVKNTGELFF.

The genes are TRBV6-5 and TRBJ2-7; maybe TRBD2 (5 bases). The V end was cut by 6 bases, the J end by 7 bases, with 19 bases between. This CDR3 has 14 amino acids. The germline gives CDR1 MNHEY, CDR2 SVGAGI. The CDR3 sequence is CASSSTRTRPEQYF. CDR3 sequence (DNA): TGTGCCAGCAGCTCCACTAGGACCAGGCCGGAGCAGTACTTC.

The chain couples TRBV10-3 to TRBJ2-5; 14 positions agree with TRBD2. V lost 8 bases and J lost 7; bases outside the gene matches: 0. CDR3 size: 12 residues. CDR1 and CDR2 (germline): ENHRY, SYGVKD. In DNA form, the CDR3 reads TGTGCCATCGGGACTAGCGGGGGGACCCAGTACTTC. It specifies CAIGTSGGTQYF.